A single sample is the source of the 12 T cell receptor beta chains below, sequenced in a study of blood T cells in healthy people across ages (dated by TCRdb to between 2014 and 2017). Library preparation employed 5' RACE. TCRdb records Illumina HiSeq 2500 as the sequencer. The second PCR ran for about 7 to 11 cycles and used a J-beta primer mix along with a sample-barcoded 5' primer. TCRdb took the public reads, trimmed them with fastp at Q25, ran MiXCR for clone calling and kept in-frame beta chains. CDR3 protein duplicates are merged, each entry listing the most common genes and DNA. This sample comprises some 1.6 million distinct CDR3 sequences, 30% to 40% of them detected only once. The ten top clones hold about 11% of the sample. Sample: blood. The receptors come from a woman in her 30s in good health.

This clonotype was seen a few times. V and J are TRBV20-1 and TRBJ2-5; D might be TRBD2 (7 bases). This CDR3 spans 15 amino acids. Trimming pared 6 bases from V and 0 bases from J, leaving 17 bases between. CDR1 is DFQATT and CDR2 is SNEGSKA in the germline V gene (reference sequence). The CDR3, as DNA: TGCAGTGCACCACAGGGCGGGGGCTACCAAGAGACCCAGTACTTC. As protein: CSAPQGGGYQETQYF.

This clonotype appeared many times. Mismatch with germline at one junction end may stem from a read error. The chain employs TRBV5-1 and TRBJ2-7; TRBD1 agrees at 7 bases. Germline V CDR1 and CDR2: SGHRS, YFSETQ. This CDR3 has 15 amino acids. In DNA, the CDR3 is TGTGCCAGCAGTTTAGGCAGGGGGAGCTCCTACGAGCAGTACTTC. It yields the protein CASSLGRGSSYEQYF.

This clonotype was recorded a few times. This sequence joins TRBV4-1 and TRBJ2-5, with 10 positions matching TRBD2. V lost 1 base to trimming and J lost 4 bases; unmatched junction nucleotides: 9. Germline CDR1 and CDR2: MGHRA and YSYEKL. This CDR3 is 17 amino acids long. CDR3 amino acids: CASSQATRSGGVETQYF. DNA of the CDR3: TGCGCCAGCAGCCAAGCGACGCGGAGCGGGGGGGTAGAGACCCAGTACTTC.

The chain combines TRBV6-2 or TRBV6-3 with TRBJ1-1; the D gene is possibly TRBD1 (5 bases). Looked up from germline, CDR1 is MNHEY and CDR2 is SVGEGT. With 1 base removed from V and 5 bases from J, the gap between germline ends came to 11 bases. The CDR3 length is 14 residues. CDR3 nucleotides: TGTGCCAGCAGTTACTGGCGGGGGAGTACTGAAGCTTTCTTT. Protein sequence: CASSYWRGSTEAFF.

This clonotype was detected only a few times. This rearrangement joins TRBV6-5 to TRBJ1-6; 9 nucleotides align to TRBD1. Trimming removed 2 bases from V and 1 base from J; junction bases left unmatched: 9. Germline-derived CDR1 and CDR2 are MNHEY and SVGAGI. The CDR3 contains 19 residues. The CDR3 nucleotides are TGTGCCAGCAGTTACCCATATACAGGGGGCCTGTCCTATAATTCACCCCTCCACTTT. Amino acids: CASSYPYTGGLSYNSPLHF.

This clonotype turned up a few times. The J gene is TRBJ2-7, the V gene TRBV20-1; 8 positions match TRBD1. With 6 bases clipped from V and 0 bases from J, the junction kept 10 bases outside the gene matches. Germline V gives CDR1 DFQATT, CDR2 SNEGSKA (reference sequence). This CDR3 is built from 15 residues. Here the CDR3 reads CSAQDGDRSSYEQYF. The CDR3 nucleotides read TGCAGTGCCCAAGACGGGGACAGGAGCTCCTACGAGCAGTACTTC.

This clonotype occurred a few times. CDR3 DNA sequence: TGTGCCACCAGTGGGGCGACAGGGGCCCTCCAAGAGACCCAGTACTTC. This sequence encodes CATSGATGALQETQYF. V gene TRBV24-1 combines with J gene TRBJ2-5; 8 bases line up with TRBD1. The CDR3 has 16 amino acids. With 5 bases clipped from V and 1 base from J, the junction kept 8 bases outside the gene matches. Germline CDR1 and CDR2: KGHDR and SFDVKD.

This clonotype was observed a handful of times. The chain employs TRBV9 and TRBJ1-2, with D possibly matching TRBD1 (5 bases). CDR1 and CDR2 from the germline V gene are SGDLS and YYNGEE. This CDR3 contains 14 residues. V lost 3 bases, J lost 8 bases, and 17 bases lay in between. CDR3 nucleotide sequence: TGTGCCAGCAGCGCACCGAGTGGGGGTCGGGGCTACACCTTC. It encodes CASSAPSGGRGYTF.

This clonotype was counted a few times. V usage is TRBV29-1 and J usage is TRBJ2-5, with D possibly TRBD1 on 5 matching bases. V was trimmed by 8 bases and J by 4 bases, leaving 14 bases between them. Per the germline V gene, CDR1 is SQVTM and CDR2 is ANQGSEA. The CDR3 runs 12 residues. The CDR3 DNA reads TGCAGCTTTGGGGCGCTTCGAGAGACCCAGTACTTC. Amino acid sequence: CSFGALRETQYF.

The chain recombines TRBV6-1 with TRBJ1-1; weak D call: TRBD1 (5 bases). Germline-derived CDR1 and CDR2 are MNHNS and SASEGT. V was clipped by 6 bases and J by 1 base, with 15 bases between them. CDR3 length: 15 residues. The CDR3 DNA reads as TGTGCCAGCAGCCTCCTTCCAGGGACGAACACTGAAGCTTTCTTT. It translates to CASSLLPGTNTEAFF.

This clonotype has a single count. The chain carries TRBV6-1 and TRBJ1-5; D gene uncertain. The CDR3 loop spans 15 amino acids. V lost 5 bases to trimming and J lost 4 bases, with 15 bases between them. Germline V lookup: CDR1 MNHNS, CDR2 SASEGT. The CDR3 coding sequence is TGTGCCAGCAGTCTATCGACACTGGGAAATCAGCCCCAGCATTTT. Its protein product is CASSLSTLGNQPQHF.

CDR3 residues: CASSRRTSTNEQYF. As DNA, the CDR3 is TGTGCCAGCAGCCGACGGACTAGCACCAACGAGCAGTACTTC. This sequence joins TRBV13 and TRBJ2-7; the match to TRBD2 covers 8 bases. J was trimmed by 5 bases and V by 5 bases; bases with no gene match: 8. The CDR3 has 14 residues. Germline V gene lookup returns CDR1 PRHDT and CDR2 FYEKMQ (reference sequence).